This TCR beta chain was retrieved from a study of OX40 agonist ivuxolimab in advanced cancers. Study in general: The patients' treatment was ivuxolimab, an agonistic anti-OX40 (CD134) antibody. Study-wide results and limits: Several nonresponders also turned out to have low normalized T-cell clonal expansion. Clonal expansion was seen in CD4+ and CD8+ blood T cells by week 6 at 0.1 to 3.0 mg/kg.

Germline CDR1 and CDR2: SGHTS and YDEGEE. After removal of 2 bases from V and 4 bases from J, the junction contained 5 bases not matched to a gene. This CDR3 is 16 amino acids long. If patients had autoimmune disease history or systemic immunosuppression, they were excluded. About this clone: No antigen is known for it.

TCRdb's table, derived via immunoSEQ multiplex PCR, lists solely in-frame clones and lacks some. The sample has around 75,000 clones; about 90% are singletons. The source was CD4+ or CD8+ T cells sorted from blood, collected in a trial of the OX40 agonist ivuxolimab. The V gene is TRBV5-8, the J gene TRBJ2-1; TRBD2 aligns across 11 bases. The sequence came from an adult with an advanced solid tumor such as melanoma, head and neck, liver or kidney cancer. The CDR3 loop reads CASSFSGTSGYNEQFF. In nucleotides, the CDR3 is TGTGCCAGCAGCTTTTCCGGGACTAGCGGTTACAATGAGCAGTTCTTC.